This T cell receptor (beta chain) came from a study of TIL therapy for anti-PD-1-resistant metastatic lung cancer. Time point noted: pre-treatment sample, taken before nivolumab and TIL therapy. The CDR3 consists of 17 residues. The J segment lost 4 bases and the V segment lost 5 bases, leaving 9 bases of the junction unmatched. Germline-derived CDR1 and CDR2 are SGHRS and YFSETQ. Sequencing used immunoSEQ v3. Sequenced by immunoSEQ multiplex PCR; TCRdb stores in-frame clones only, minus some. Here the sample spans roughly 20,000 clones, 80% to 90% being singletons. The material sequenced was blood, taken at baseline. The chain uses TRBV5-1 and TRBJ2-3, with 14 bases matching TRBD2. The clonotype was recovered from a person aged 25 to 85 with non-small cell lung cancer. The CDR3 sequence is CASSPGTSGSSADTQYF. The CDR3 nucleotides are TGCGCCAGCAGTCCAGGGACTAGCGGGAGTTCGGCAGATACGCAGTATTTT.